These 25 T cell receptor beta chains were all obtained from the same sample, sequenced in a study of spatial heterogeneity in lung cancer (dated by TCRdb to the late 2010s). In the paper's terms, the time point label means: blood at routine non-recurrence follow-up after resection. For TCR sequencing, whole RNA was extracted from tumor and nontumor lung tissue, or from cryopreserved PBMC samples, and no cell sorting was done. Libraries came from 5' RACE. This sample was sequenced with a NextSeq 500. TCRdb's own reprocessing of the public reads used fastp at Q25 and MiXCR and kept productive beta chains. One record per CDR3 amino acid sequence lists the most common genes and DNA. The sample table contains 51,000 or so distinct CDR3 sequences; only one count was recorded for roughly 8.1% of them. The leading ten clones occupy 35% to 45% of the sample. The material was PBMCs, obtained at follow-up. Every receptor here comes from a female donor with early-stage non-small cell lung cancer.

The gene calls are TRBV29-1 and TRBJ2-2; 7 nucleotides align to TRBD1. The CDR3 length is 21 residues. The V gene's germline CDR1 is SQVTM and CDR2 ANQGSEA. V shed 6 bases, J shed 1 base, and the junction held 26 bases outside the gene matches. CDR3 protein: CSVIKNPRRDQTGWNTGELFF. The DNA of the CDR3 is TGCAGCGTCATTAAAAACCCCCGTCGAGATCAGACAGGGTGGAACACCGGGGAGCTGTTTTTT.

J is TRBJ1-1 and V is TRBV20-1; D might be TRBD1 (6 bases). The CDR3 extends over 13 amino acids. Looked up from germline, CDR1 is DFQATT and CDR2 is SNEGSKA (reference sequence). V was trimmed by 3 bases and J by 1 base, leaving 9 bases between them. CDR3 nucleotide sequence: TGCAGTGCTAGCTCCAGGGGGAACACTGAAGCTTTCTTT. It specifies CSASSRGNTEAFF.

The chain couples TRBV28 to TRBJ2-1, with D hard to call. Trimming pared 3 bases from V and 0 bases from J, leaving 9 bases between. This CDR3 spans 15 amino acids. Germline CDR1 and CDR2: MDHEN and SYDVKM. This CDR3 reads CASSLRLSSYNEQFF. CDR3 DNA: TGTGCCAGCAGTTTGCGACTTAGCTCCTACAATGAGCAGTTCTTC.

This clonotype was observed a handful of times. This chain uses TRBV4-1 with TRBJ1-4; D remains unclear. Germline lookup yields CDR1 MGHRA and CDR2 YSYEKL. Trimming stripped 6 bases from V and 5 bases from J, with 16 bases between. The CDR3 runs to 15 residues. The CDR3 coding sequence is TGCGCCAGCAGGTTGAAAGTAGGACGGAATGAAAAACTGTTTTTT. Residues: CASRLKVGRNEKLFF.

This clonotype was seen only a few times. The rearrangement uses TRBV20-1 and TRBJ2-7, with D uncertain. The ends were cut back, 0 bases at V and 4 bases at J, with 7 bases in the middle. The CDR3 sequence is 12 residues long. Looked up from germline, CDR1 is DFQATT and CDR2 is SNEGSKA (reference sequence). The DNA for the CDR3 is TGCAGTGCTAGAGAGCGACTTTACGAGCAGTACTTC. Translating it yields CSARERLYEQYF.

Note on this clonotype: Being one base from a much bigger clone, this may be a read error. V gene TRBV5-1 combines with J gene TRBJ2-7; maybe TRBD1 (6 bases). Germline V gene data show CDR1 as SGHRS and CDR2 as YFSETQ. The CDR3 consists of 15 residues. Here the CDR3 DNA reads TGCACCAGCAGCGCGAATGCCGGACAGACCTACGAGCAGTACTTC. Protein product: CTSSANAGQTYEQYF.

A few counts support this clonotype. J is TRBJ1-2 and V is TRBV18; D might be TRBD1 (6 bases). The germline gives CDR1 KGHSH, CDR2 LQKENI. Trimming removed 2 bases at V and 9 bases at J, with 7 bases between. The CDR3 has 11 amino acids. CDR3 loop: CASSPGGSYTF. The CDR3 DNA reads TGTGCCAGCTCACCAGGGGGCAGCTACACCTTC.

J is TRBJ2-3 and V is TRBV5-6, with D possibly called TRBD1 or TRBD2 (6 bases each). Trimming took 2 bases from V and 6 from J, leaving 13 bases between them. The V gene's germline CDR1 is SGHDT and CDR2 YYEEEE. There are 14 residues in the CDR3. In DNA form, the CDR3 reads TGTGCCAGCAGCTTTAGGGGGGCTGAGGATACGCAGTATTTT. It yields the protein CASSFRGAEDTQYF. Based on the CDR3 plus reference TRBV5-6 and TRBJ2-3, the full variable domain is DAGVTQSPTHLIKTRGQQVTLRCSPKSGHDTVSWYQQALGQGPQFIFQYYEEEERQRGNFPDRFSGHQFPNYSSELNVNALLLGDSALYLCASSFRGAEDTQYFGPGTRLTVL.

The chain uses TRBV20-1 and TRBJ1-1; D perhaps matches TRBD1 (6 bases). CDR1 DFQATT and CDR2 SNEGSKA come from the germline V gene (reference sequence). This CDR3 has 13 residues. Trimming removed 7 bases at V and 3 bases at J, with 15 bases between. The DNA for the CDR3 is TGCAGTGTCGTACAGGGAGAGCACACTGAAGCTTTCTTT. Translating it yields CSVVQGEHTEAFF.

The rearrangement links TRBV5-1 to TRBJ1-1; TRBD1 agrees at 9 bases. V was clipped by 3 bases and J by 0 bases; unmatched bases: 9. CDR1 is SGHRS, CDR2 YFSETQ, per germline. The CDR3 covers 17 residues. The CDR3 spells CASSSPITGGMNTEAFF. For the CDR3, the DNA is TGCGCCAGCAGCTCTCCTATAACAGGGGGCATGAACACTGAAGCTTTCTTT. The entire variable domain, with the rest obtained from reference TRBV5-1 and TRBJ1-1, is as follows: KAGVTQTPRYLIKTRGQQVTLSCSPISGHRSVSWYQQTPGQGLQFLFEYFSETQRNKGNFPGRFSGRQFSNSRSEMNVSTLELGDSALYLCASSSPITGGMNTEAFFGQGTRLTVV.

V usage is TRBV29-1 and J usage is TRBJ1-5; D unclear. V was pared by 5 bases and J by 4 bases, with 9 bases between. Looked up from germline, CDR1 is SQVTM and CDR2 is ANQGSEA. The CDR3 has 12 amino acids. The CDR3 loop reads CSVTDGNQPQHF. DNA for the CDR3: TGCAGCGTTACGGACGGGAATCAGCCCCAGCATTTT.

This clonotype was detected ten times or more. The chain employs TRBV3-1 and TRBJ2-7, with a weak D call TRBD1 (6 bases). This CDR3 has 16 amino acids. In germline, CDR1 is LGHDT, CDR2 YNNKEL (reference sequence). V lost 5 bases and J 0 bases, leaving 17 bases between the germline ends. CDR3 sequence: CASSDKQGPSSYEQYF. The CDR3 coding sequence is TGTGCCAGCAGCGACAAACAGGGCCCGAGCTCCTACGAGCAGTACTTC.

The rearrangement uses TRBV12-3 or TRBV12-4 and TRBJ1-3; no firm D call. Between the trimmed V and J ends, which lost 4 bases and 4 bases, there was a span of 5 bases. This CDR3 has 12 residues. CDR3 DNA: TGTGCCAGCAGTTCTCTGGGAAACACCATATATTTT. Translated: CASSSLGNTIYF.

This chain links TRBV6-1 with TRBJ1-2, with 8 bases fitting TRBD1. Germline CDR1 is MNHNS and CDR2 is SASEGT. The CDR3 is 14 amino acids. J lost 7 bases, V lost 3 bases, and 7 bases had no gene match. The CDR3 sequence: CASSDAGGGGGYTF. The CDR3 region has the DNA TGTGCCAGCAGTGATGCAGGGGGCGGAGGTGGCTACACCTTC.

This clonotype was detected a few times. J is TRBJ1-1 and V is TRBV20-1; 8 bases fit TRBD1. J was trimmed by 7 bases and V by 5 bases; bases with no gene match: 12. The CDR3 contains 14 residues. The V gene's germline CDR1 is DFQATT and CDR2 SNEGSKA (reference sequence). CDR3 residues: CSAEGGTGVIEAFF. DNA for the CDR3: TGCAGTGCTGAGGGGGGGACAGGAGTTATTGAAGCTTTCTTT.

This clonotype was seen repeatedly, ten times or more. This rearrangement joins TRBV20-1 to TRBJ2-2; D assignment may be TRBD1 or TRBD2 (5 bases each). Trimming left V 3 bases short and J 7 bases short, with 18 bases between. This CDR3 comprises 15 residues. The germline V gene has CDR1 DFQATT and CDR2 SNEGSKA (reference sequence). The CDR3: CSARPPRGAGGELFF. The CDR3 DNA sequence: TGCAGTGCTAGGCCTCCGAGGGGCGCGGGCGGGGAGCTGTTTTTT.

This clonotype was seen only a few times. The CDR3 here is CATSRFDSNQPQHF. The CDR3 nucleotides are TGTGCCACCAGCAGGTTTGACAGTAATCAGCCCCAGCATTTT. The chain combines TRBV15 with TRBJ1-5, with D possibly matching TRBD1 (5 bases). The CDR3 totals 14 residues. Germline loops: CDR1 LNHNV, CDR2 YYDKDF (reference sequence). V was pared by 3 bases and J by 4 bases, with 10 bases between.

This clonotype was seen only a few times. The chain couples TRBV7-2 to TRBJ1-1; no clear D. The length of the CDR3 is 14 residues. Trimming took 3 bases from V and 0 from J, leaving 8 bases between them. Germline V gene lookup returns CDR1 SGHTA and CDR2 FQGNSA. The CDR3 DNA sequence: TGTGCCAGCAGCTTCCAGTCCATGAACACTGAAGCTTTCTTT. This sequence encodes CASSFQSMNTEAFF.

A few counts support this clonotype. V gene TRBV5-1 combines with J gene TRBJ2-3; 7 bases align to TRBD2. The CDR3 length is 15 residues. Germline V CDR1 and CDR2: SGHRS, YFSETQ. J gave up 5 bases and V 3 bases, and 9 bases lay outside the gene matches. The CDR3 DNA sequence: TGCGCCAGCAGCTGGACTAGACGGGGCGTAGATACGCAGTATTTT. It codes for CASSWTRRGVDTQYF.

In this sample, this clonotype turned up a few times. The chain recombines TRBV5-1 with TRBJ2-3, with 11 bases fitting TRBD2. Germline V gives CDR1 SGHRS, CDR2 YFSETQ. This CDR3 has 17 residues. Losses at the gene ends were 4 bases for V and 4 bases for J; bases not matched to a gene: 11. The CDR3 protein is CASSRRISSGGSDTQYF. The CDR3 DNA sequence: TGCGCCAGCAGCAGGAGGATCTCTAGCGGGGGGTCAGATACGCAGTATTTT.

This clonotype was observed at least ten times. The chain combines TRBV5-1 with TRBJ2-3, with D possibly matching TRBD2 (7 bases). The CDR3 extends over 16 amino acids. The ends were cut back, 2 bases at V and 2 bases at J, with 15 bases in the middle. Germline V gives CDR1 SGHRS, CDR2 YFSETQ. This CDR3 reads CASSFPAGAYTDTQYF. As DNA, the CDR3 is TGCGCCAGCAGCTTTCCGGCGGGGGCATACACAGATACGCAGTATTTT.

Only a few counts were recorded for this clonotype. The chain uses TRBV5-1 and TRBJ2-3; 7 nucleotides line up with TRBD2. After removal of 5 bases from V and 0 bases from J, the junction contained 3 bases not matched to a gene. The CDR3 sequence is 14 residues long. From germline, CDR1 is SGHRS and CDR2 YFSETQ. CDR3 amino acids: CASRWRGSTDTQYF. CDR3 nucleotide sequence: TGCGCCAGCAGATGGCGGGGGAGCACAGATACGCAGTATTTT.

The chain is built from TRBV14 and TRBJ2-2; the D gene is possibly TRBD1 (5 bases). V was trimmed by 1 base and J by 6 bases, leaving 15 bases between them. This CDR3 region has 16 residues. CDR1 is SGHDN and CDR2 is FVKESK in the germline V gene. The CDR3 protein is CASSQGVGALPGELFF. The CDR3 region has the DNA TGTGCCAGCAGCCAAGGGGTTGGGGCACTACCCGGGGAGCTGTTTTTT.

This clonotype was observed many times. This chain joins TRBV28 and TRBJ2-1; TRBD2 aligns across 13 bases. The junction had 13 bases not matched to a gene; V was cut back by 5 bases and J by 9 bases. CDR1 and CDR2 from the germline V gene are MDHEN and SYDVKM. This CDR3 comprises 17 residues. CDR3 region: CASSQHTSGGAPTEQFF. DNA for the CDR3: TGTGCCAGCAGTCAACATACTAGCGGGGGGGCCCCCACTGAGCAGTTCTTC.

Many counts were recorded for this clonotype. The V call is TRBV5-1, the J call TRBJ2-2; D is perhaps TRBD2 (6 bases). V lost 7 bases and J lost 2, with 12 bases in between. CDR3 length equals 14 residues. Germline CDR1 is SGHRS and CDR2 is YFSETQ. The CDR3 DNA is TGCGCCAGCGGGGGAGGAGTAAACACCGGGGAGCTGTTTTTT. This codes for CASGGGVNTGELFF.